A single T cell receptor (beta chain) is shown here with its context. The antigen it recognizes is unknown. No base-level quality is on record; no much larger clone is a single base apart. According to the study, the label for this sample's treatment or condition signals: allogeneic hematopoietic cell transplantation with graft depleted of TCRalphabeta T cells and CD19 B cells. Transplant recipients were children who received TCRalphabeta/CD19-depleted allogeneic hematopoietic cell grafts. This specimen belongs to a study of T-cell reconstitution after alpha-beta-depleted transplantation in children (dated by TCRdb to about 2016). In terms of the full investigation: Using TCR repertoire profiling, the study quantitatively followed how T-cell immune reconstitution unfolded in children after TCRalphabeta/CD19-depleted allogeneic hematopoietic cell transplantation.

Library preparation employed PCR. The run used an Illumina HiSeq 2500. TCR library preparation used molecular barcoding, with unique molecular identifiers applied to normalize quantification of the TCRbeta repertoire. Starting from the raw public reads, TCRdb applied fastp trimming at Q25, assembled clones with MiXCR and retained in-frame beta chains. Each entry merges the rows of one CDR3 protein and shows their most common DNA and genes. This sample holds approximately 1,000,000 distinct CDR3 sequences; 25% to 35% were observed only once. The ten top clones hold about 28% of the sample. Trimming leaves V shorter by 4 bases and J shorter by 4 bases, with the junction holding 6 bases beyond the gene matches. CDR1 and CDR2 are drawn from the germline V gene: SGHRS, YFSETQ. The CDR3 spans 15 residues, from the cysteine through the phenylalanine. Only CDR3 DNA is held: 45 bases, read in frame from base 1.

Points the paper makes about the study in general: Hyperexpanded clone frequencies declined over subsequent months; after one year, T-cell counts and TCRbeta diversity were mostly attributed to newly produced T cells. The high TCRbeta diversity at day 60 in some patients was ascribed to recipient T cells and intrathymic progenitors that had survived conditioning. Apparently early alphabetaT-cell count recovery about two months after transplant reportedly relied on only several hundred rapidly expanded clones derived from non-depleted graft cells.

The rearrangement combines TRBV5-1 with TRBJ2-2, with 8 bases matching TRBD2. The clonotype comes from a boy younger than two who had a stem cell transplant for SCID, so the T cells may come from the graft donor. The source material was PBMCs, mostly from graft donor cells, sampled 360 days after TCRalphabeta/CD19-depleted stem cell transplant. The CDR3 is CASSIGGGATGELFF. The nucleotide sequence is TGCGCCAGCAGCATCGGGGGGGGTGCCACCGGGGAGCTGTTTTTT.